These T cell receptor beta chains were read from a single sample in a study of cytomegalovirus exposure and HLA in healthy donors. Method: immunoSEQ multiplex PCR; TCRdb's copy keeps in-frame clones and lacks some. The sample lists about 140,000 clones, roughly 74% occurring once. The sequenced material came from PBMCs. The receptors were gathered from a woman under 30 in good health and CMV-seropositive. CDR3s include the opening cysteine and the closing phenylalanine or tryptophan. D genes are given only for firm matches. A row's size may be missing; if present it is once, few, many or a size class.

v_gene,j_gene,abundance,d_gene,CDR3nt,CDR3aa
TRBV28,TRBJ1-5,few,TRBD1,TGTGCCAGCAGTTTGGACAGGCCAGATCAGCCCCAGCATTTT,CASSLDRPDQPQHF
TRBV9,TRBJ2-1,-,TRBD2,TGTGCCAGCAGCCCCGTTTCGAGCGGGGGGCCCCCTTACAATGAGCAGTTCTTC,CASSPVSSGGPPYNEQFF
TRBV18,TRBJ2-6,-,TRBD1,TGTGCCAGCTCACCCCCGACAGGGGCGCCTACTGGGGCCAACGTCCTGACTTTC,CASSPPTGAPTGANVLTF
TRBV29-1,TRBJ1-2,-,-,TGCAGCGTTTCGTTTGGCAGACAAAACTATGGCTACACCTTC,CSVSFGRQNYGYTF
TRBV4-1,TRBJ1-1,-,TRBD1,TGCGCCAGCAGCCACTCCCGGGACAGGGGAACTGAAGCTTTCTTT,CASSHSRDRGTEAFF
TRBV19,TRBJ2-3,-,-,TGTGCCAGTAGAGGGGGAGAGGAGCATGTGCGTAAAACGCAGTATTTT,CASRGGEEHVRKTQYF
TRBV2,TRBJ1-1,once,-,TGTGCCAGCAGTGCCTTACACAGTGAAGCTTTCTTT,CASSALHSEAFF
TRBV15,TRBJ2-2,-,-,TGTGCCACCAGCAGAGGGGGCTTCGGCACCGGGGAGCTGTTTTTT,CATSRGGFGTGELFF
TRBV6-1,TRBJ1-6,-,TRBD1,TGTGCCAGCAGTGAGGTTGCAGGGGGCGGTTCACCCCTCCACTTT,CASSEVAGGGSPLHF
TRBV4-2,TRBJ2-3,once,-,TGTGCCAGCAGCCAACGTTCCGACAGATCCACAGATACGCAGTATTTT,CASSQRSDRSTDTQYF
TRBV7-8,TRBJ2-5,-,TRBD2,TGTGCCAGCAGCTTATACTATGCGGGGGGAAGTCGGGAGACCCAGTACTTC,CASSLYYAGGSRETQYF
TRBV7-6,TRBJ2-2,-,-,TGTGCCAGCAGCTTAGCGGGGGGGGCAACCGGGGAGCTGTTTTTT,CASSLAGGATGELFF
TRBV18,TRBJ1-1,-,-,TGTGCCAGCTCACCGCCCCTTCGCGGGACTGAAGCTTTCTTT,CASSPPLRGTEAFF
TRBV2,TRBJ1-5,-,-,TGTGCCAGCAGTGAAGACAGCTATAGCAATCAGCCCCAGCATTTT,CASSEDSYSNQPQHF
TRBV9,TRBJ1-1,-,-,TGTGCCAGCAGAAAAACGGGTCTTAGAAACACTGAAGCTTTCTTT,CASRKTGLRNTEAFF
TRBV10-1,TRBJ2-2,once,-,TGCGCCACCACGGACAGTGCGAACACCGGGGAGCTGTTTTTT,CATTDSANTGELFF
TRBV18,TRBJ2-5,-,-,TGTGCCAGCTCACCGGCCGAAGAGACCCAGTACTTC,CASSPAEETQYF
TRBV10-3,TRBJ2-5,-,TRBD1,TGTGCCATCAGGGGACAGCAAGAGACCCAGTACTTC,CAIRGQQETQYF
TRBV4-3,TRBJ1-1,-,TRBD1,TGCGCCAGCAGCCAAGGGACAGGGGATAACACTGAAGCTTTCTTT,CASSQGTGDNTEAFF
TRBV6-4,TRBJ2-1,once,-,TGTGCCAGCAGTGCCGCCCTAGCCGGGGTCAATGAGCAGTTCTTC,CASSAALAGVNEQFF
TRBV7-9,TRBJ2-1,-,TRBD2,TGTGCCAGCAGCCGCCCCGGCGGGGGGCGCACGACCGATGAGCAGTTCTTC,CASSRPGGGRTTDEQFF
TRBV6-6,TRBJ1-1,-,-,TGTGCCAGCAGTTACTCTGCAGGGTCGAACACTGAAGCTTTCTTT,CASSYSAGSNTEAFF
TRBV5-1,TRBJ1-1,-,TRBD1,TGCGCCAGCACCTTGGGACAGGGACCCACTGAAGCTTTCTTT,CASTLGQGPTEAFF
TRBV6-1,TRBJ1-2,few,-,TGTGCCAGCGGGGTGAGGGTCGCTAACTATGGCTACACCTTC,CASGVRVANYGYTF
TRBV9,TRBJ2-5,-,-,TGTGCCAGCAGCGCGGGACTTCTTCAAGAGACCCAGTACTTC,CASSAGLLQETQYF
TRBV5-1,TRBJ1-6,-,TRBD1,TGCGCCAGCAGCCTGACAGGGACGCAGTCACCCCTCCACTTT,CASSLTGTQSPLHF
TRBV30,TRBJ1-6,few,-,TGTGCCTGGAGTGTATCGTTCCAGGGGACACCCCTCCACTTT,CAWSVSFQGTPLHF
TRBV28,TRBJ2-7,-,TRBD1,TGTGCCACAGACCTAGGAGGACAGGGGTTCTACGAGCAGTACTTC,CATDLGGQGFYEQYF
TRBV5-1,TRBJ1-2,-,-,TGCGCCAGCAGCTTACAGGGATCTTACTATGGCTACACCTTC,CASSLQGSYYGYTF
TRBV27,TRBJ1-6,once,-,TGTGCCAGCAGTCCAACGGCGGGGGGCGCATCCACACCCCTCCACTTT,CASSPTAGGASTPLHF
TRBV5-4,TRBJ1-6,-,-,TGTGCCAGCAGTACGGGGGGGACGGTAGCAATCCACTTT,CASSTGGTVAIHF
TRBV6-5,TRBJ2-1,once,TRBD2,TGTGCCAGCAGCCGGACTAGCGGGGACAATGAGCAGTTCTTC,CASSRTSGDNEQFF
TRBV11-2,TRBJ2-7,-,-,TGTGCCAGCAGCAGCAGGAGAGGTGACAGGTGGTACGAGCAGTACTTC,CASSSRRGDRWYEQYF
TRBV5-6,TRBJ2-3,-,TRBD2,TGTGCCAGCAGCTTGGGAATGGGAGGGTCGAGGACAGATACGCAGTATTTT,CASSLGMGGSRTDTQYF
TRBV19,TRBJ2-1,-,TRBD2,TGTGCCAGTCGGGACTACGCGTGGAACAATGAGCAGTTCTTC,CASRDYAWNNEQFF
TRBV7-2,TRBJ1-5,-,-,TGTGCCAGCAGCGTTGGACTCGATCAGCCCCAGCATTTT,CASSVGLDQPQHF
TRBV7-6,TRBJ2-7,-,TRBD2,TGTGCCAGCAGCTCGGGACTAGCTCTAGACGAGCAGTACTTC,CASSSGLALDEQYF
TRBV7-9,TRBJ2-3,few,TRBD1,TGTGCCAGCAGCAGACCACAGGGGCCTGAGACAGATACGCAGTATTTT,CASSRPQGPETDTQYF
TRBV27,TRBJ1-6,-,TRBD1,TGTGCCAGCAGTTTTGAGGGGGCGGCCTATAATTCACCCCTCCACTTT,CASSFEGAAYNSPLHF
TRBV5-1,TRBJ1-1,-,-,TGCGCCAGCAGCTGGGGGGAGAACACTGAAGCTTTCTTT,CASSWGENTEAFF
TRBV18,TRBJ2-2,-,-,TGTGCCAGCTCACGGGCGGGGGCGAGGACCGGGGAGCTGTTTTTT,CASSRAGARTGELFF
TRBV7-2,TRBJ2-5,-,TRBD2,TGTGCCAGCAGCTTAGTAGCGGGGGCGCACAGGACCCAGTACTTC,CASSLVAGAHRTQYF
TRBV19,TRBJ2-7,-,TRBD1,TGTGCCAGTAGTATTTTTCCCGGGACAGGGGGCGCGAAATCCTACGAGCAGTACTTC,CASSIFPGTGGAKSYEQYF
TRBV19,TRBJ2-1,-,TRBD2,TGTGCCAGTAGTACTAGCGGGGCCTTCTACAATGAGCAGTTCTTC,CASSTSGAFYNEQFF
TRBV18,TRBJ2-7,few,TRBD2,TGTGCCAGCTCACCGGGAGGGAAAATCTACGAGCAGTACTTC,CASSPGGKIYEQYF
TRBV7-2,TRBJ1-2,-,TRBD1,TGTGCCAGCAGCGCGAAGGACAGGGCTAACTATGTCTACACCTTC,CASSAKDRANYVYTF